These 12 T cell receptor beta chains originate from one sample sequenced in a study of human T cells and chemical hapten exposure. TCRdb passed the RACE reads through MiXCR, listing each CDR3 protein once. This table holds around 71,000 distinct CDR3 sequences, 9.8% found once. Time point of the sample: patch test 1, 2 weeks after DPC sensitization. Stated treatment: therapeutic diphenylcyclopropenone sensitization with weekly scalp DPC. The specimen was whole blood, collected in connection with sensitization to the hapten diphenylcyclopropenone (DPC). The source of these receptors is a woman aged 40 to 49 with alopecia areata. Some clones in this sample may be carry-over from other donors' samples.

This clonotype has ten or more counts. This chain joins TRBV6-2 or TRBV6-3 and TRBJ1-2; D is unresolved. CDR3 length: 17 residues. The germline gives CDR1 MNHEY, CDR2 SVGEGT. With 2 bases removed from V and 7 bases from J, the gap between germline ends came to 23 bases. DNA for the CDR3: TGTGCCAGCAGTTACGATCGCTGGTCTACTCTCCCCGCTGGCTACACCTTC. Translated: CASSYDRWSTLPAGYTF.

The DNA for the CDR3 is TGTGCCAGCAGCATTAACCGGGGAGGGAGCAATCAGCCCCAGCATTTT. Translated, it gives CASSINRGGSNQPQHF. The V and J genes are TRBV6-6 and TRBJ1-5; D is ambiguous. The CDR3 has 16 residues. Trimming removed 6 bases at V and 1 base at J, with 16 bases between. Looked up from germline, CDR1 is MNHNY and CDR2 is SVGAGI (reference sequence).

This clonotype was detected only a few times. J is TRBJ2-7 and V is TRBV27, with D maybe TRBD1 (5 bases). CDR3 length equals 14 residues. The V end lost 6 bases, the J end lost 0 bases, and 12 bases lay between the germline ends. The germline CDR1 and CDR2 sequences are MNHEY and SMNVEV (reference sequence). The CDR3 bases are TGTGCCAGCAGGATGACAGAATACTCCTACGAGCAGTACTTC. It codes for CASRMTEYSYEQYF.

This clonotype has a count of ten or more. The rearrangement joins TRBV20-1 to TRBJ1-1; D gene ambiguous. V was pared by 3 bases and J by 8 bases, with 10 bases between. This CDR3 comprises 11 residues. In germline, CDR1 is DFQATT, CDR2 SNEGSKA (reference sequence). The CDR3 loop is CSARADAEAFF. CDR3 coding DNA: TGCAGTGCTAGGGCGGACGCCGAAGCTTTCTTT.

In this sample, this clonotype turned up a few times. The rearrangement links TRBV5-1 to TRBJ2-2; D unresolved. This CDR3 spans 11 amino acids. Looked up from germline, CDR1 is SGHRS and CDR2 is YFSETQ. The V and J ends lost 2 bases and 10 bases respectively, with 6 bases between them. The CDR3 DNA is TGCGCCAGCAGCTTAGATCCGGAGCTGTTTTTT. Its translation is CASSLDPELFF.

In its sample, this clonotype was seen many times. The chain uses TRBV20-1 and TRBJ2-7; tentative D call: TRBD1 (6 bases). This CDR3 has 13 residues. The germline gives CDR1 DFQATT, CDR2 SNEGSKA (reference sequence). Trimming took off 6 bases at V and 2 bases at J, with 14 bases between the two ends. CDR3 nucleotides: TGCAGTGCCCACCGGGACACTACCTACGAGCAGTACTTC. Translated, it gives CSAHRDTTYEQYF.

This clonotype was seen more than once but under ten times. V gene TRBV21-1 combines with J gene TRBJ1-5. TRBV21-1 constitutes a pseudogene. This CDR3 contains 14 residues. The CDR3 DNA reads TGTGCCAGCAGCAAAGTAGGAAGCAATCAGCCCCAGCATTTT. This translates into CASSKVGSNQPQHF.

This chain joins TRBV2 and TRBJ2-1, with D possibly TRBD1 on 5 matching bases. The germline V and J ends were trimmed by 4 bases and 2 bases, with 12 bases remaining between them. This CDR3 comprises 15 residues. The germline gives CDR1 SNHLY, CDR2 FYNNEI. CDR3 amino acids: CASSAQGAAYNEQFF. The CDR3 DNA follows: TGTGCCAGCAGTGCGCAAGGGGCCGCCTACAATGAGCAGTTCTTC.

This clonotype was seen many times. The chain couples TRBV7-2 to TRBJ2-5, with D possibly being TRBD2 (6 bases). Germline V gene sequence: CDR1 SGHTA, CDR2 FQGNSA. The V end was cut by 1 base, the J end by 4 bases, with 16 bases between. CDR3 length: 16 residues. CDR3 residues: CASSLDTSSRAETQYF. CDR3 DNA sequence: TGTGCCAGCAGCTTAGATACTAGCAGTAGGGCAGAGACCCAGTACTTC.

There are a few counts of this clonotype. The chain has TRBV20-1 and TRBJ2-7; D call uncertain. The ends were cut back, 4 bases at V and 6 bases at J, with 10 bases in the middle. The CDR3 has 11 amino acids. Germline V CDR1 and CDR2: DFQATT, SNEGSKA (reference sequence). The CDR3 sequence is CSAKWGREQYF. DNA for the CDR3: TGCAGTGCTAAGTGGGGTCGCGAGCAGTACTTC.

This clonotype was observed many times. V is TRBV11-2 and J is TRBJ1-2, with D possibly matching TRBD1 (5 bases). The CDR3 has 15 amino acids. V dropped 4 bases and J dropped 3 bases, with 15 bases sitting between them. Germline V gives CDR1 SGHAT, CDR2 FQNNGV. The CDR3 coding sequence is TGTGCCAGCAGCTCAGGGACGTTGGGGTACTATGGCTACACCTTC. Translation gives CASSSGTLGYYGYTF.

This clonotype was counted ten times or more. The rearrangement links TRBV13 to TRBJ2-1; possible D gene TRBD2, 7 bases. Germline V gene lookup returns CDR1 PRHDT and CDR2 FYEKMQ (reference sequence). V lost 8 bases, J lost 4 bases, and 24 bases lay in between. This CDR3 is 17 amino acids long. CDR3 in amino acids: CASFRGDDRRLYNEQFF. CDR3 sequence (DNA): TGTGCCAGCTTTCGGGGGGACGACAGGAGGCTTTACAATGAGCAGTTCTTC.